Listed here are 2 T cell receptor beta chains from one sample, sequenced in a study of OX40 agonist ivuxolimab in advanced cancers. Data came from immunoSEQ multiplex PCR; TCRdb stores just in-frame clones and leaves some out. The repertoire holds about 53,000 clones, 85% to 90% seen once, with 11% in the top ten. Sample: CD4+ or CD8+ T cells sorted from blood, taken in a trial of the OX40 agonist ivuxolimab. These receptor sequences come from an adult with an advanced solid tumor such as melanoma, head and neck, liver or kidney cancer.

This clone was seen a single time. The chain employs TRBV28 and TRBJ2-5; D is unclear. Trimming left V 2 bases short and J 2 bases short, with 3 bases between. The germline V gene encodes CDR1 MDHEN and CDR2 SYDVKM. The CDR3 has 12 amino acids. The CDR3 protein is CASSLQQETQYF. CDR3 DNA: TGTGCCAGCAGTTTACAACAAGAGACCCAGTACTTC.

The chain has TRBV28 and TRBJ2-5, with 9 bases that match TRBD2. CDR3 length: 15 residues. The V gene end was trimmed by 3 bases and the J gene end by 4 bases; junction bases not matched to a gene: 6. The V gene's germline CDR1 is MDHEN and CDR2 SYDVKM. The CDR3 sequence: CASSFNGGGGETQYF. In nucleotides, the CDR3 is TGTGCCAGCAGTTTTAACGGCGGGGGGGGAGAGACCCAGTACTTC.